Sequencing of this T cell receptor (beta chain) was carried out in a study of shared clonotypes between healthy human individuals. TCRdb's copy holds only in-frame clones and misses some; the assay was immunoSEQ multiplex PCR. Here the sample spans about 2.1 million clones, 80% to 95% being singletons. Trimming at V came to 5 bases and at J to 5 bases, leaving 11 bases not matched to a gene. The length of the CDR3 is 18 residues. In germline, CDR1 is SGHAT, CDR2 FQNNGV. General observations from the study: Specimens sampled were limited to blood, with tissue repertoires likely differing. Represented diversity, genetic and exposure-history alike, was limited by few donors.

CD45RO-negative, CCR7-selected cells formed the naive CD8 fraction, which excluded terminally differentiated effector memory CD45RA+ cells. A remark on this clone: The antigen remains undetermined.

The rearrangement joins TRBV11-2 to TRBJ2-3; 15 bases are shared with TRBD2. The receptor's source is a man between 18 and 35 years old in good health. Some clones in this sample may be carry-over from other donors' samples. Material: naive CD8+ T cells from PBMCs. The CDR3 DNA reads TGTGCCAGCAGCCCGAGGACTAGCGGGAGGGCCTATGAAGATACGCAGTATTTT. Protein sequence: CASSPRTSGRAYEDTQYF.